One and the same sample provided the 17 T cell receptor beta chains below, sequenced in a study of T cell repertoires in cytomegalovirus infection. One entry per CDR3 protein, called by TCRdb with MiXCR from the reads. This sample has almost 550,000 distinct CDR3 sequences, with more than 15% found just once. The sequenced material came from CD8+ T cells from PBMCs. The receptors originated from a human donor in good health (CMV status not recorded). Some clones in this sample may be carry-over from other donors' samples.

This clonotype was counted between two and nine times. The chain carries TRBV6-5 and TRBJ2-3, with D tentatively TRBD1 (5 bases). This CDR3 spans 13 amino acids. V lost 7 bases and J lost 3, with 11 bases in between. Germline loops: CDR1 MNHEY, CDR2 SVGAGI. In DNA form, the CDR3 reads TGTGCCAGCACCAACCGACAGACAGATACGCAGTATTTT. It translates to CASTNRQTDTQYF.

This clonotype was detected ten times or more. The chain joins TRBV12-3 or TRBV12-4 to TRBJ1-2, with D uncertain. This CDR3 is built from 13 residues. The V end lost 6 bases, the J end lost 0 bases, and 8 bases lay between the germline ends. The CDR3 spells CASSEGANYGYTF. In nucleotides, the CDR3 is TGTGCCAGCAGCGAGGGAGCTAACTATGGCTACACCTTC.

V usage is TRBV7-3 and J usage is TRBJ2-2; 7 bases align to TRBD1. The CDR3 contains 17 residues. Germline trimming cut 2 bases from V and 1 base from J; bases unmatched to any gene: 7. In germline, CDR1 is SGHTA, CDR2 FQGTGA. CDR3 DNA sequence: TGTGCCAGCAGCTTAGGGTTACGACAGGGGAACACCGGGGAGCTGTTTTTT. Residues: CASSLGLRQGNTGELFF.

The chain couples TRBV6-5 to TRBJ1-2; D is uncertain. The germline V and J ends were trimmed by 2 bases and 7 bases, with 14 bases remaining between them. Germline lookup yields CDR1 MNHEY and CDR2 SVGAGI. The CDR3 has 14 amino acids. The CDR3 bases are TGTGCCAGCAGTTACAATATCCTGGGGATTGGCTACACCTTC. Amino acids: CASSYNILGIGYTF.

On this clonotype itself: This may come from a read error, since a much larger clone is one base off. The chain recombines TRBV5-6 with TRBJ1-2; D gene uncertain. The CDR3 contains 13 residues. Germline loops: CDR1 SGHDT, CDR2 YYEEEE. Deletions cut 3 bases from V and 0 bases from J, with 6 bases between. CDR3 region: CASSSDSNYGYTF. CDR3 nucleotides: TGTGCCAGCAGCTCAGACTCTAACTATGGCTACACCTTC.

This clonotype was counted between two and nine times. The rearrangement joins TRBV6-5 to TRBJ2-2; D remains unclear. Germline V CDR1 and CDR2: MNHEY, SVGAGI. The CDR3 loop spans 15 amino acids. Trimming shortened V by 0 bases and J by 9 bases, and 14 bases separated the two germline ends. This chain's CDR3 is CASSYSRSSGWELFF. The CDR3 nucleotides read TGTGCCAGCAGTTACTCAAGAAGTTCCGGCTGGGAGCTGTTTTTT.

This clonotype was detected only a few times. This rearrangement joins TRBV7-9 to TRBJ2-7, with 9 bases lining up with TRBD1. V dropped 5 bases and J dropped 0; count of bases not matched to a gene: 8. The CDR3 length is 16 residues. In germline, CDR1 is SEHNR, CDR2 FQNEAQ (reference sequence). This CDR3 is CASSSSGTGSSYEQYF. The CDR3 DNA is TGTGCCAGCAGCAGTTCAGGGACAGGGAGCTCCTACGAGCAGTACTTC.

Only a few counts were recorded for this clonotype. The chain employs TRBV2 and TRBJ2-1; TRBD2 agrees at 7 bases. Germline V gene lookup returns CDR1 SNHLY and CDR2 FYNNEI. V gave up 10 bases and J gave up 4 bases; unmatched junction bases: 13. CDR3 length equals 15 residues. CDR3 DNA: TGTGCCACCCCTCCGAGGCTAGCGGATTACAATGAGCAGTTCTTC. Its protein product is CATPPRLADYNEQFF.

This clonotype was picked up many times. CDR3 in amino acids: CASSLQGIQETQYF. CDR3 coding DNA: TGTGCCAGCAGTTTACAGGGAATACAAGAGACCCAGTACTTC. The chain combines TRBV27 with TRBJ2-5; the D gene is possibly TRBD1 (5 bases). Trimming took off 2 bases at V and 2 bases at J, with 9 bases between the two ends. In germline, CDR1 is MNHEY, CDR2 SMNVEV (reference sequence). CDR3 length: 14 residues.

This clonotype was observed a handful of times. This chain joins TRBV27 and TRBJ2-3; 7 nucleotides line up with TRBD2. Trimming cost V 2 bases and J 5 bases; bases outside gene matches: 16. Germline loops: CDR1 MNHEY, CDR2 SMNVEV (reference sequence). This CDR3 contains 18 residues. The CDR3 loop is CASSLPSSQRGPGDTQYF. CDR3 sequence (DNA): TGTGCCAGCAGTTTACCCTCCTCTCAGCGGGGCCCCGGAGATACGCAGTATTTT.

This sequence joins TRBV4-1 and TRBJ2-7; 8 bases fit TRBD1. The CDR3 spans 13 residues. Germline CDR1 MGHRA, CDR2 YSYEKL. Trimming took 4 bases from V and 5 from J; bases not matched to a gene: 4. In DNA, the CDR3 is TGCGCCAGCAGCCTACAGGGGGTGAACGAGCAGTACTTC. Translating gives CASSLQGVNEQYF.

This clonotype was seen a few times. J is TRBJ1-2 and V is TRBV20-1, with a tentative D call TRBD1 (6 bases). The germline V gene has CDR1 DFQATT and CDR2 SNEGSKA (reference sequence). The CDR3 runs to 15 residues. Trimming removed 0 bases from V and 3 bases from J, with 14 bases in between. CDR3 sequence reads: CSARDPSGVDYGYTF. The CDR3 DNA reads as TGCAGTGCTAGAGATCCTTCAGGGGTGGACTATGGCTACACCTTC.

This clonotype was detected a few times. This chain uses TRBV30 with TRBJ1-1, with D tentatively TRBD1 (5 bases). This CDR3 is built from 17 residues. Germline loops: CDR1 GTSNPN, CDR2 SVGIG (reference sequence). Trimming removed 2 bases at V and 3 bases at J, with 22 bases between. The chain's CDR3 is CAWSPLELRVKDTEAFF. In DNA form, the CDR3 reads TGTGCCTGGAGTCCGCTCGAGCTCAGGGTAAAGGACACTGAAGCTTTCTTT.

This clonotype was observed a few times. This sequence joins TRBV14 and TRBJ1-5; TRBD1 matches 9 bases. CDR3 size: 20 residues. Germline lookup yields CDR1 SGHDN and CDR2 FVKESK. Trimming removed 4 bases from V and 0 bases from J; junction bases left unmatched: 16. Here the CDR3 DNA reads TGTGCCAGCAGCCCTAAAACAGGACAGGGGAAGACCTATAGCAATCAGCCCCAGCATTTT. Translated, it gives CASSPKTGQGKTYSNQPQHF.

This clonotype has ten or more counts. The chain joins TRBV7-8 to TRBJ2-7; D is unclear. CDR1 SGHVS and CDR2 FQNEAQ come from the germline V gene. This CDR3 has 15 residues. Trimming left V 1 base short and J 0 bases short, with 10 bases between. CDR3 protein: CASSLEGRYSYEQYF. The CDR3 nucleotides read TGTGCCAGCAGCTTAGAGGGCCGTTACTCCTACGAGCAGTACTTC. The whole variable domain, remainder taken from reference TRBV7-8 and TRBJ2-7, is GAGVSQSPRYKVAKRGQDVALRCDPISGHVSLFWYQQALGQGPEFLTYFQNEAQLDKSGLPSDRFFAERPEGSVSTLKIQRTQQEDSAVYLCASSLEGRYSYEQYFGPGTRLTVT.

V gene TRBV19 combines with J gene TRBJ1-2; D gene unclear. The germline V gene encodes CDR1 LNHDA and CDR2 SQIVND (reference sequence). V was clipped by 3 bases and J by 2 bases, with 13 bases between them. There are 15 residues in the CDR3. The CDR3 nucleotides are TGTGCCAGTAGTATGGGGTTCAGCTCCAACTATGGCTACACCTTC. It encodes CASSMGFSSNYGYTF. The full variable domain, rest sourced from reference TRBV19 and TRBJ1-2, is DGGITQSPKYLFRKEGQNVTLSCEQNLNHDAMYWYRQDPGQGLRLIYYSQIVNDFQKGDIAEGYSVSREKKESFPLTVTSAQKNPTAFYLCASSMGFSSNYGYTFGSGTRLTVV.

To note about this clonotype: Given a much more abundant clone one base away, this may be a read error. V gene TRBV28 combines with J gene TRBJ2-2; 8 bases map to TRBD2. The CDR3 consists of 15 residues. The germline V gene encodes CDR1 MDHEN and CDR2 SYDVKM. CDR3 residues: CVSSLGLALPGELFF. CDR3 DNA sequence: TGTGTCAGCAGTTTAGGACTAGCTTTGCCCGGGGAGCTGTTTTTT.